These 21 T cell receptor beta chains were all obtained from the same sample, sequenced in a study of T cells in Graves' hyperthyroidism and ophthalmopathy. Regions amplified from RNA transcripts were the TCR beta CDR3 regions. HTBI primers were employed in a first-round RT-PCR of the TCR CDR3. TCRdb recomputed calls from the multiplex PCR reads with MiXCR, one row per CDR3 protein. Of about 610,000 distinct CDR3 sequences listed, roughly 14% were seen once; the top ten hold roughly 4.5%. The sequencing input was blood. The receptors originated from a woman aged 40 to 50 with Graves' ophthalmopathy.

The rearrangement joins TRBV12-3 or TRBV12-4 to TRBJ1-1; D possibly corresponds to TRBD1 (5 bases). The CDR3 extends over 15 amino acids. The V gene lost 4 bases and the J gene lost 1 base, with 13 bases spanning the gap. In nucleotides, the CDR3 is TGTGCCAGCAGTTCCCGGGACGGAAGGAACACTGAAGCTTTCTTT. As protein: CASSSRDGRNTEAFF.

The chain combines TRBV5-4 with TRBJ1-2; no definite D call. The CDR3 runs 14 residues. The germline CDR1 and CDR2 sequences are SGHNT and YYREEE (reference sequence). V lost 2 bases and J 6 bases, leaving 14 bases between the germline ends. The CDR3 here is CASSFGREVDGYTF. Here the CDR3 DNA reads TGTGCCAGCAGCTTCGGCCGAGAGGTTGATGGCTACACCTTC.

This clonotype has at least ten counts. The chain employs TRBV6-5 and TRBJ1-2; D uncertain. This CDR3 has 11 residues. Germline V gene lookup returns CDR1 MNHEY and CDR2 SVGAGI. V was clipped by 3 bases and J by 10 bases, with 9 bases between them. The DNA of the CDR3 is TGTGCCAGCAGTTATGGCAGCGACTACACCTTC. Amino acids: CASSYGSDYTF.

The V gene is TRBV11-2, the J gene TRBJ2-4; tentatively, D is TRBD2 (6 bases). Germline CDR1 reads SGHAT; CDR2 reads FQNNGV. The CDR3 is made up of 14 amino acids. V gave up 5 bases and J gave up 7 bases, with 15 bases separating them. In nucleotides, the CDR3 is TGTGCCAGCAGCCTGGGACTCTGGGGGAACATTCAGTACTTC. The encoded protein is CASSLGLWGNIQYF.

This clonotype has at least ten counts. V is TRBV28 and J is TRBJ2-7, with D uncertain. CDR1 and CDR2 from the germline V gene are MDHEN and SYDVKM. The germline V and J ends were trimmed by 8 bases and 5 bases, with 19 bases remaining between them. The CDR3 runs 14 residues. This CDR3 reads CASSLHSSDHEQYF. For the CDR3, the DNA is TGTGCCAGCTCCCTGCACAGTTCCGACCACGAGCAGTACTTC.

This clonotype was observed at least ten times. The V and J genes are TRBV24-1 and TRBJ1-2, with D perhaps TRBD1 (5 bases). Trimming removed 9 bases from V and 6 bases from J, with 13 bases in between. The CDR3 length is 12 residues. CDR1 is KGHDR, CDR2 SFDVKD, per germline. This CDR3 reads CATSGTFDGYTF. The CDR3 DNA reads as TGTGCCACCTCGGGGACCTTCGATGGCTACACCTTC.

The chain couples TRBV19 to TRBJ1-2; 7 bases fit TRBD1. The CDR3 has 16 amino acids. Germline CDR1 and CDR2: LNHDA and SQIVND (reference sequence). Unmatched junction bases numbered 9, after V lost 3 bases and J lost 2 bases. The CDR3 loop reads CASSIPYRGPNYGYTF. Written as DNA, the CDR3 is TGTGCCAGTAGTATCCCCTACAGGGGCCCGAACTATGGCTACACCTTC.

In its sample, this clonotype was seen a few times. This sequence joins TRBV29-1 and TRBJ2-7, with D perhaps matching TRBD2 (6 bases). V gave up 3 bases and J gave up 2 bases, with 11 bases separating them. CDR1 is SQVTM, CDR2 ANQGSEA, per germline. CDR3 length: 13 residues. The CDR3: CSVEGGGTYEQYF. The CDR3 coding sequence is TGCAGCGTTGAGGGTGGCGGGACCTACGAGCAGTACTTC.

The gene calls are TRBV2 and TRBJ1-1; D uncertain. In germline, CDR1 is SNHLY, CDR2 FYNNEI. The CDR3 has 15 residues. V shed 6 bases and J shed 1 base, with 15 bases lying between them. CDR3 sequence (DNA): TGTGCCAGCAGAAAGACTCAGGCTAGGAACACTGAAGCTTTCTTT. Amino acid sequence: CASRKTQARNTEAFF.

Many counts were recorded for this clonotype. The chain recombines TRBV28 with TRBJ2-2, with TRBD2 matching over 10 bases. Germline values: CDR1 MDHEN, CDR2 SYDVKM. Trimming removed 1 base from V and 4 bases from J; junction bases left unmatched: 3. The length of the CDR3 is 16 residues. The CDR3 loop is CASSLFPSGGTGELFF. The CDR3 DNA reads TGTGCCAGCAGTTTATTTCCTAGCGGGGGCACCGGGGAGCTGTTTTTT.

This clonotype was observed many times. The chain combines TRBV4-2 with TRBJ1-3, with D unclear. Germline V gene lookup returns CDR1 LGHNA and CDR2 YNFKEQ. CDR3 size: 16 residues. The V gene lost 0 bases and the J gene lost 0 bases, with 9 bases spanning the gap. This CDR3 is CASSQDKTFSGNTIYF. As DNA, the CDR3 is TGTGCCAGCAGCCAAGATAAGACGTTCTCTGGAAACACCATATATTTT.

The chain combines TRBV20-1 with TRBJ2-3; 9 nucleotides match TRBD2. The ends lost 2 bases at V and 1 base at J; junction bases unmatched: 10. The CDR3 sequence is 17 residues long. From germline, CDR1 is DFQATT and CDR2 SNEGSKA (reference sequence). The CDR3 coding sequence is TGCAGTGCTAGACCACTCCTAGCGGGACCACGCACAGATACGCAGTATTTT. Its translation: CSARPLLAGPRTDTQYF.

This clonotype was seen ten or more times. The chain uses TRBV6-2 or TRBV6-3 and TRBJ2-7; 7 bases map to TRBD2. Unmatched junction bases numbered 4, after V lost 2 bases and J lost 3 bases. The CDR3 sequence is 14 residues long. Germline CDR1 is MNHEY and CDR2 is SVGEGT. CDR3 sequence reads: CASSYGRALYEQYF. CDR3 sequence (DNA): TGTGCCAGCAGTTACGGGAGGGCTCTCTACGAGCAGTACTTC.

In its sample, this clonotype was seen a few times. CDR3 sequence: CASSQDRGSRQYF. The CDR3 DNA reads TGTGCCAGCAGCCAAGATAGAGGCAGTCGGCAGTACTTC. The V call is TRBV3-1, the J call TRBJ2-7, with unresolved D. Germline assignment: CDR1 LGHDT and CDR2 YNNKEL (reference sequence). V was pared by 0 bases and J by 9 bases, with 12 bases between. The CDR3 contains 13 residues.

The CDR3 DNA reads TGTGCCAGCAGCTCCCTGGGACAGGGGTCGGAGACCCAGTACTTC. It is translated as CASSSLGQGSETQYF. This chain uses TRBV7-2 with TRBJ2-5; 10 bases agree with TRBD1. CDR1 is SGHTA and CDR2 is FQGNSA in the germline V gene. This CDR3 has 15 amino acids. Germline trimming cut 4 bases from V and 5 bases from J; bases unmatched to any gene: 7.

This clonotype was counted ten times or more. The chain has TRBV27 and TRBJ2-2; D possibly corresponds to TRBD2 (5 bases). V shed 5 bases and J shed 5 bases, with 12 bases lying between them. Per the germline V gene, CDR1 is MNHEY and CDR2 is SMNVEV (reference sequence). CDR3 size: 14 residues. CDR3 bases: TGTGCCAGCAGTAAATGGTCGGGGACCGGGGAGCTGTTTTTT. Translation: CASSKWSGTGELFF.

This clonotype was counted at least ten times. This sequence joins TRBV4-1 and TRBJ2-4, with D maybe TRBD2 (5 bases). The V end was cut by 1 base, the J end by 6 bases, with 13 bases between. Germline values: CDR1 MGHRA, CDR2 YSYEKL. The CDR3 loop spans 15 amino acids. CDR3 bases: TGCGCCAGCAGCCAAGGGGAGACCTCGGCAAACATTCAGTACTTC. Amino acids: CASSQGETSANIQYF.

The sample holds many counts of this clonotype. CDR3 sequence reads: CASRTGVVKAFF. CDR3 in DNA: TGTGCCAGCAGAACAGGGGTGGTGAAAGCTTTCTTT. This rearrangement joins TRBV6-1 to TRBJ1-1; TRBD1 aligns across 7 bases. The CDR3 is 12 amino acids. The germline gives CDR1 MNHNS, CDR2 SASEGT. Unmatched junction bases numbered 7, after V lost 6 bases and J lost 9 bases.

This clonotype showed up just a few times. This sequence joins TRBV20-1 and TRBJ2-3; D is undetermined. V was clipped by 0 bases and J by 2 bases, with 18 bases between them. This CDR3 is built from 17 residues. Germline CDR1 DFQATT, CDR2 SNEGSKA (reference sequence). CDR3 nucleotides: TGCAGTGCTAGAGATATGCCGGCAGGAGACATCACAGATACGCAGTATTTT. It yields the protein CSARDMPAGDITDTQYF.

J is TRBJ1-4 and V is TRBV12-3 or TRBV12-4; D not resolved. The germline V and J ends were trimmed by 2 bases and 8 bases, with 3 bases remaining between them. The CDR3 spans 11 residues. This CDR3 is CASSLREKLFF. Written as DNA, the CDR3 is TGTGCCAGCAGTTTAAGGGAAAAACTGTTTTTT.

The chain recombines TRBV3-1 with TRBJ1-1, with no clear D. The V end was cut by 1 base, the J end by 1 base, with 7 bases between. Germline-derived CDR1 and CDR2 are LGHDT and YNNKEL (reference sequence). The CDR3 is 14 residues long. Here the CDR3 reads CASSQVRWNTEAFF. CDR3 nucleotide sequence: TGTGCCAGCAGCCAAGTTCGTTGGAACACTGAAGCTTTCTTT.